Following are 20 T cell receptor beta chains from one sample sequenced in a study of blood T cells in healthy people across ages. Next came a second PCR, run for about 7 to 12 cycles, which used a sample-barcoded 5' primer along with a J-beta primer mix. MiXCR was run by TCRdb on the 5' RACE reads, yielding one entry per CDR3 protein. The sample consists of 1.5 million to 2 million distinct CDR3 sequences, roughly 30% of them appearing once. The source material was blood. The receptors here all came from a woman under 40 in good health.

The sample holds a few counts of this clonotype. A read error may account for a junction end that differs from germline. The CDR3 loop is CACSAQDSYEQYF. The CDR3 DNA follows: TGTGCCTGCAGCGCCCAGGACAGCTACGAGCAGTACTTC. V is TRBV7-9 and J is TRBJ2-7; a possible D gene is TRBD1 (6 bases). In germline, CDR1 is SEHNR, CDR2 FQNEAQ (reference sequence). The CDR3 runs to 13 residues.

This clonotype was found a few times. This chain uses TRBV12-3 or TRBV12-4 with TRBJ2-1; 12 nucleotides agree with TRBD2. V lost 3 bases, J lost 9 bases, and 6 bases stayed unmatched. The CDR3 runs 15 residues. DNA of the CDR3: TGTGCCAGCAGTTTTAGCTCTAGCGGGAGGGGTGAGCAGTTCTTC. Translation: CASSFSSSGRGEQFF.

V usage is TRBV4-1 and J usage is TRBJ2-5; 11 bases agree with TRBD1. The CDR3 length is 16 residues. CDR1 is MGHRA, CDR2 YSYEKL, per germline. With V trimmed by 4 bases and J by 4 bases, 8 bases remained unmatched. CDR3 DNA sequence: TGCGCCAGCAGCCCCCCAAGGACAGGGGGCGGAGAGACCCAGTACTTC. As protein: CASSPPRTGGGETQYF.

The chain combines TRBV7-9 with TRBJ2-5; perhaps D is TRBD1 or TRBD2 (5 bases each). Trimming shortened V by 5 bases and J by 4 bases, and 20 bases separated the two germline ends. The length of the CDR3 is 16 residues. Germline CDR1 reads SEHNR; CDR2 reads FQNEAQ (reference sequence). In DNA, the CDR3 is TGTGCCAGCAGCAGAGCTGTCCCGGGACCGACAGAGACCCAGTACTTC. This encodes CASSRAVPGPTETQYF. Full variable domain (outside the CDR3, taken from reference TRBV7-9 and TRBJ2-5): DTGVSQNPRHKITKRGQNVTFRCDPISEHNRLYWYRQTLGQGPEFLTYFQNEAQLEKSRLLSDRFSAERPKGSFSTLEIQRTEQGDSAMYLCASSRAVPGPTETQYFGPGTRLLVL.

Only a few counts were recorded for this clonotype. At one of its ends the junction is not consistent with the germline gene, which may arise from a read error. The chain combines TRBV12-3 or TRBV12-4 with TRBJ1-2, with TRBD1 as a possible D gene (5 bases). CDR3 length equals 14 residues. The CDR3 bases are TGTGCCGGCAGCCCAGGGACTCAAAACTATGGCTACACCTTC. It yields the protein CAGSPGTQNYGYTF.

The genes are TRBV25-1 and TRBJ2-5; tentatively, D is TRBD1 or TRBD2 (5 bases each). CDR1 is MGHDK, CDR2 SYGVNS, per germline. CDR3 size: 14 residues. Deletions cut 4 bases from V and 1 base from J, with 10 bases between. CDR3 DNA sequence: TGTGCCAGCAGTGGGAGGACAATCCAAGAGACCCAGTACTTC. Protein product: CASSGRTIQETQYF.

The chain uses TRBV14 and TRBJ1-1; D possibly corresponds to TRBD1 (5 bases). In germline, CDR1 is SGHDN, CDR2 FVKESK. Trimming stripped 0 bases from V and 7 bases from J, with 9 bases between. The CDR3 loop spans 13 amino acids. CDR3 nucleotides: TGTGCCAGCAGCCAAGAGGGACGGATTGAAGCTTTCTTT. Protein product: CASSQEGRIEAFF.

To note about this clonotype: At one end, the junction sequence differs from germline, possibly due to a read error. This chain uses TRBV20-1 with TRBJ1-5; 8 bases align to TRBD1. The CDR3 extends over 14 amino acids. CDR1 and CDR2 from the germline V gene are DFQATT and SNEGSKA (reference sequence). The CDR3 bases are TGCAGTGCTGAGTCCGGACAGGGTAATCAGACCCAGCATTTT. It translates to CSAESGQGNQTQHF.

This clonotype was detected only a few times. The chain employs TRBV5-4 and TRBJ1-1, with no clear D. This CDR3 is 17 amino acids long. CDR1 and CDR2 (germline): SGHNT, YYREEE (reference sequence). The V end lost 5 bases, the J end lost 1 base, and 21 bases lay between the germline ends. The CDR3 bases are TGTGCCAGCAGGAAACAGCTCGCCCCGCGGGCGAACACTGAAGCTTTCTTT. Translated: CASRKQLAPRANTEAFF. The full variable domain, in which reference TRBV5-4 and TRBJ1-1 provide the parts outside the CDR3, is ETGVTQSPTHLIKTRGQQVTLRCSSQSGHNTVSWYQQALGQGPQFIFQYYREEENGRGNFPPRFSGLQFPNYSSELNVNALELDDSALYLCASRKQLAPRANTEAFFGQGTRLTVV.

Remarks on this clonotype: Relative to the germline gene, one junction end is altered; a read error may explain this. The chain is built from TRBV9 and TRBJ2-7, with D tentatively TRBD1 or TRBD2 (5 bases each). The CDR3 has 15 amino acids. The germline gives CDR1 SGDLS, CDR2 YYNGEE. CDR3 residues: CVSSGAAGIPYEQYF. The CDR3 DNA sequence: TGTGTCAGCAGCGGAGCGGCAGGGATCCCCTACGAGCAGTACTTC. The full variable domain, its missing parts supplied by reference TRBV9 and TRBJ2-7, is DSGVTQTPKHLITATGQRVTLRCSPRSGDLSVYWYQQSLDQGLQFLIQYYNGEERAKGNILERFSAQQFPDLHSELNLSSLELGDSALYFCVSSGAAGIPYEQYFGPGTRLTVT.

V gene TRBV5-1 combines with J gene TRBJ1-2; 8 bases align to TRBD1. Germline V gene lookup returns CDR1 SGHRS and CDR2 YFSETQ. The V segment lost 5 bases and the J segment 8 bases; nucleotides outside the gene matches: 8. The CDR3 length is 13 residues. CDR3 sequence: CASRGRTGLGYTF. CDR3 in DNA: TGCGCCAGCAGAGGCCGGACAGGGTTGGGCTACACCTTC.

This clonotype came up a few times. The rearrangement joins TRBV2 to TRBJ2-1; 8 nucleotides align to TRBD2. The CDR3 spans 18 residues. V lost 5 bases and J lost 9; bases outside the gene matches: 21. CDR1 and CDR2 from the germline V gene are SNHLY and FYNNEI. CDR3 sequence reads: CASSHSHTGLAPRREQFF. The CDR3 DNA follows: TGTGCCAGCAGTCACAGCCACACCGGACTAGCACCTCGACGTGAGCAGTTCTTC. Together with reference TRBV2 and TRBJ2-1, the CDR3 gives the full variable domain: EPEVTQTPSHQVTQMGQEVILRCVPISNHLYFYWYRQILGQKVEFLVSFYNNEISEKSEIFDDQFSVERPDGSNFTLKIRSTKLEDSAMYFCASSHSHTGLAPRREQFFGPGTRLTVL.

This clonotype was recorded a few times. The V gene is TRBV5-1, the J gene TRBJ2-3; TRBD2 aligns across 7 bases. Germline assignment: CDR1 SGHRS and CDR2 YFSETQ. The junction had 11 bases not matched to a gene; V was cut back by 0 bases and J by 4 bases. The CDR3 is made up of 17 amino acids. The CDR3 region has the DNA TGCGCCAGCAGCTTGGCCCTTGAATCGGGAGGATCAGATACGCAGTATTTT. Translation gives CASSLALESGGSDTQYF.

This clonotype was found a few times. The rearrangement links TRBV7-9 to TRBJ2-7; possibly TRBD1 for D (6 bases). CDR1 SEHNR and CDR2 FQNEAQ come from the germline V gene (reference sequence). V shed 4 bases and J shed 3 bases, with 10 bases lying between them. This CDR3 contains 13 residues. The CDR3 coding sequence is TGTGCCAGCAGCTGGGACACGGACTACGAGCAGTACTTC. Residues: CASSWDTDYEQYF.

J is TRBJ2-7 and V is TRBV29-1; 7 nucleotides agree with TRBD1. Germline assignment: CDR1 SQVTM and CDR2 ANQGSEA. This CDR3 is 13 amino acids long. V shed 2 bases, J shed 4 bases, and the junction held 5 bases outside the gene matches. The CDR3 DNA is TGCAGCGTTGAAAACTTACAGGGGTACGAGCAGTACTTC. Amino acids: CSVENLQGYEQYF.

This clonotype was picked up a small number of times. The chain couples TRBV12-3 or TRBV12-4 to TRBJ1-1; D gene uncertain. Trimming took 10 bases from V and 6 from J, leaving 15 bases between them. The CDR3 contains 12 residues. DNA of the CDR3: TGTGCCACACTGAGTTATATCCCTGAAGCTTTCTTT. Encoded protein: CATLSYIPEAFF.

V gene TRBV9 combines with J gene TRBJ2-1; 8 nucleotides align to TRBD1. This CDR3 comprises 16 residues. The ends lost 3 bases at V and 2 bases at J; junction bases unmatched: 7. Germline V gives CDR1 SGDLS, CDR2 YYNGEE. For the CDR3, the DNA is TGTGCCAGCAGCGCCCGGACAGGGTGGACCTACAATGAGCAGTTCTTC. As protein: CASSARTGWTYNEQFF. The full variable domain, its missing parts supplied by reference TRBV9 and TRBJ2-1, is DSGVTQTPKHLITATGQRVTLRCSPRSGDLSVYWYQQSLDQGLQFLIQYYNGEERAKGNILERFSAQQFPDLHSELNLSSLELGDSALYFCASSARTGWTYNEQFFGPGTRLTVL.

This clonotype appeared a few times. The rearrangement links TRBV6-6 to TRBJ2-7; D is possibly TRBD1 (6 bases). Germline CDR1 MNHNY, CDR2 SVGAGI (reference sequence). V shed 2 bases and J shed 3 bases, with 20 bases lying between them. The CDR3 totals 17 residues. CDR3 nucleotide sequence: TGTGCCAGCAGTTACACAGGGACCTCAGCAACTATCTACGAGCAGTACTTC. Translated, it gives CASSYTGTSATIYEQYF.

This chain joins TRBV6-5 and TRBJ2-1; D is unresolved. Looked up from germline, CDR1 is MNHEY and CDR2 is SVGAGI. V was shortened by 0 bases and J by 5 bases, with 14 bases between the two germline ends. This CDR3 has 16 amino acids. CDR3 coding DNA: TGTGCCAGCAGTTACTCGTGGCAGGTAGTGGACAATGAGCAGTTCTTC. Translated: CASSYSWQVVDNEQFF.

This clonotype came up a few times. The chain employs TRBV29-1 and TRBJ2-1; D unresolved. CDR1 SQVTM and CDR2 ANQGSEA come from the germline V gene. V lost 0 bases to trimming and J lost 0 bases, with 15 bases between them. The CDR3 covers 17 residues. Here the CDR3 DNA reads TGCAGCGTTGAAGATAAGGTGGGCACGAGCTCCTACAATGAGCAGTTCTTC. It specifies CSVEDKVGTSSYNEQFF.